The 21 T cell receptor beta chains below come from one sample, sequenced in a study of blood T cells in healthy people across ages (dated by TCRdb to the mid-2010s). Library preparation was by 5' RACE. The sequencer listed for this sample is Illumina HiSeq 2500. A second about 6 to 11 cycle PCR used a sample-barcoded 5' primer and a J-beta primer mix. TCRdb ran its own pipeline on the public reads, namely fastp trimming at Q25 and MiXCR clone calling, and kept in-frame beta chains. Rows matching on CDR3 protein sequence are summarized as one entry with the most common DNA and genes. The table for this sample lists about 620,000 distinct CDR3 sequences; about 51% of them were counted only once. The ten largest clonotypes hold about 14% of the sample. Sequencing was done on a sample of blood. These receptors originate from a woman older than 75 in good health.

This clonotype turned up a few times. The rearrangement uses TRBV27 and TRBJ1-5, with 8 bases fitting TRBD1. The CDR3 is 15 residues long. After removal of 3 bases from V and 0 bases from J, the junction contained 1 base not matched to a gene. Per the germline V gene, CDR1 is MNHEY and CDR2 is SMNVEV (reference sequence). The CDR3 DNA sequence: TGTGCCAGCAGTTTTGGACAGGGTAGCAATCAGCCCCAGCATTTT. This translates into CASSFGQGSNQPQHF.

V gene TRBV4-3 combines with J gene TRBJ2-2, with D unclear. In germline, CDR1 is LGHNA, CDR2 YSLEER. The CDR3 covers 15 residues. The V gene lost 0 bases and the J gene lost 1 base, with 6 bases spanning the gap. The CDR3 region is CASSQDGRNTGELFF. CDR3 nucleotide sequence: TGCGCCAGCAGCCAAGATGGCAGGAACACCGGGGAGCTGTTTTTT.

The CDR3 reads CASSVDGRGGSNEQFF. CDR3 DNA sequence: TGTGCCAGCAGCGTAGATGGGCGGGGGGGTTCCAATGAGCAGTTCTTC. This chain connects TRBV9 to TRBJ2-1, with 9 positions matching TRBD2. Germline values: CDR1 SGDLS, CDR2 YYNGEE. The trim removed 0 bases at V and 6 bases at J, leaving 7 bases unmatched. This CDR3 has 16 amino acids.

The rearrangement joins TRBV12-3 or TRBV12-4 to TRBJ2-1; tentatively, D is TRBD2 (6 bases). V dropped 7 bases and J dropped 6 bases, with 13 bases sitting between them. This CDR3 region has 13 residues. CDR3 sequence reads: CASTLGLCNEQFF. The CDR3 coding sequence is TGTGCCAGCACTCTGGGACTTTGCAATGAGCAGTTCTTC.

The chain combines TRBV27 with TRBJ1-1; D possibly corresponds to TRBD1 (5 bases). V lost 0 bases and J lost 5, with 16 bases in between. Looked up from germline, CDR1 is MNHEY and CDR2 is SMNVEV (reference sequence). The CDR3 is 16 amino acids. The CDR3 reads CASSLSRVGGGTEAFF. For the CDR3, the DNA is TGTGCCAGCAGTTTATCGAGGGTGGGGGGAGGTACTGAAGCTTTCTTT.

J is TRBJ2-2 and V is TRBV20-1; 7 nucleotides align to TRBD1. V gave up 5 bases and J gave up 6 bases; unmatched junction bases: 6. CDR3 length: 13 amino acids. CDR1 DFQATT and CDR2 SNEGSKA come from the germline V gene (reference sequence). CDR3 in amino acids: CSARLTGAGELFF. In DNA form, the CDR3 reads TGCAGTGCTCGGCTTACAGGGGCCGGGGAGCTGTTTTTT.

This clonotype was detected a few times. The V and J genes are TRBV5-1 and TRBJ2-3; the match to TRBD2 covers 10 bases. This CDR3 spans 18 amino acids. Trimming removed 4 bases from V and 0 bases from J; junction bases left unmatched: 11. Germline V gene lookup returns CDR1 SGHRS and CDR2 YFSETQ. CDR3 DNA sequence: TGCGCCAGCAGCGGAGCCCCCGGGACTAGCGAGAGCACAGATACGCAGTATTTT. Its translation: CASSGAPGTSESTDTQYF.

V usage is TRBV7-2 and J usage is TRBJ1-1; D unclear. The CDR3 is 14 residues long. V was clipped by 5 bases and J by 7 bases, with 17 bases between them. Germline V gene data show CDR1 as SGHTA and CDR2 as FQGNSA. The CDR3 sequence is CASSLGRRTVEAFF. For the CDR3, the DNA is TGTGCCAGCAGCCTTGGGAGGAGGACCGTTGAAGCTTTCTTT.

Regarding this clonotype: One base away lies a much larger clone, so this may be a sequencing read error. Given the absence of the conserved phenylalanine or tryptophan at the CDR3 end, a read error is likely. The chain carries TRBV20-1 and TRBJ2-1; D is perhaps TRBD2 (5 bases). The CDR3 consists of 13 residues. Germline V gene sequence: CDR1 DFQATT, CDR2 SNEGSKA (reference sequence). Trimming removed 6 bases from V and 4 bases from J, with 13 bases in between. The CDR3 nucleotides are TGCAGTGCCGGCGGGCTGATATACAATGAGCAGTTCCTC. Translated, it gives CSAGGLIYNEQFL.

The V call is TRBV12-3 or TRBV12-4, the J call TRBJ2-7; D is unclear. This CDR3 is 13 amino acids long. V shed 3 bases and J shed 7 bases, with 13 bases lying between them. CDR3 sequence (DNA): TGTGCCAGCAGTTTTCCCGGGTACGGTGAGCAGTACTTC. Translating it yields CASSFPGYGEQYF.

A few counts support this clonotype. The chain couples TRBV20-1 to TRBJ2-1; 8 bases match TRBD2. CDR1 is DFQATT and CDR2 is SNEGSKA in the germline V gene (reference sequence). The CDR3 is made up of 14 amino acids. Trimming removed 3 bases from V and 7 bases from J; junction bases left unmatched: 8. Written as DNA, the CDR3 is TGCAGTGCTAGTTCAGCGGGAGCACGGAATGAGCAGTTCTTC. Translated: CSASSAGARNEQFF.

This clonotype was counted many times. CDR3 DNA: TGTGCCAGCAGCCAAGGGGGGGGCCTCAATGAGCAGTTCTTC. This sequence encodes CASSQGGGLNEQFF. The chain recombines TRBV4-2 with TRBJ2-1, with D maybe TRBD2 (7 bases). Trimming took 1 base from V and 6 from J, leaving 10 bases between them. The CDR3 totals 14 residues. CDR1 and CDR2 (germline): LGHNA, YNFKEQ.

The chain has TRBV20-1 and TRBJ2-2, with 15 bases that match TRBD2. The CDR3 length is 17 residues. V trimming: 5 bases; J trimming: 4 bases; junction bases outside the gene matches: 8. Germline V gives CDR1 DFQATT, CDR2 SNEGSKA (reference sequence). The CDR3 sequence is CSAGGLAGGIGTGELFF. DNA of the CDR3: TGCAGTGCTGGTGGACTAGCGGGAGGGATCGGCACCGGGGAGCTGTTTTTT.

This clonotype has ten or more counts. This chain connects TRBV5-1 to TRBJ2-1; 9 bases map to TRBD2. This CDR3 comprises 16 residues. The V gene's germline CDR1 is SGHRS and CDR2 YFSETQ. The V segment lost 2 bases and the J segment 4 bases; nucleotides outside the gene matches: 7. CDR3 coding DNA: TGCGCCAGCAGCTTCCTAGCGGGATCAGGGTACAATGAGCAGTTCTTC. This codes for CASSFLAGSGYNEQFF.

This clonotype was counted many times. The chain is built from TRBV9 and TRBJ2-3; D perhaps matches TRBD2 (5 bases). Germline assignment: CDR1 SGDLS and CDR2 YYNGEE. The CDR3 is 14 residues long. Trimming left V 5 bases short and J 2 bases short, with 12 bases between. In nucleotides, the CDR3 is TGTGCCAGCAGTAGGAGCGGCTTCACAGATACGCAGTATTTT. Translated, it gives CASSRSGFTDTQYF.

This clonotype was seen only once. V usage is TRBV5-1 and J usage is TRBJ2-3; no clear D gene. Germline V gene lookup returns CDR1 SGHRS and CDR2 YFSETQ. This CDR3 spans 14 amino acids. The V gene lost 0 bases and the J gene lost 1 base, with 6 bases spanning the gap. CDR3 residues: CASSLGHRTDTQYF. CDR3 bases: TGCGCCAGCAGCTTGGGACATCGCACAGATACGCAGTATTTT.

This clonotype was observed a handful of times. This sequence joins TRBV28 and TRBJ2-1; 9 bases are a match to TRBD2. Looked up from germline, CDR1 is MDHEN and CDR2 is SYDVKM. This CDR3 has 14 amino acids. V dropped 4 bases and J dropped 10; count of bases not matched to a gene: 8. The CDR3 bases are TGTGCCAGCAGTTCCGCGGGAGGGCCAGGGGAGCAGTTCTTC. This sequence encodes CASSSAGGPGEQFF.

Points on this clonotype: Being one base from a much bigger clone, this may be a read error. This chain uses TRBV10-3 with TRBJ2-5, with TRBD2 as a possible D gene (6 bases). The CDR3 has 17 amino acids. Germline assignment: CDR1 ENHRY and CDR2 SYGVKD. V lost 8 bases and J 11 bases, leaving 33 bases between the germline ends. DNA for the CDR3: TGTGCCATCGGAGGTGCGATCCCGGGAGTACCAAACAATGAGCAGTACTTC. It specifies CAIGGAIPGVPNNEQYF.

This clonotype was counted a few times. The CDR3 protein is CSVGTGGLYGYTF. CDR3 coding DNA: TGCAGCGTCGGGACAGGGGGCCTCTATGGCTACACCTTC. The chain combines TRBV29-1 with TRBJ1-2; 12 bases agree with TRBD1. V trimming: 6 bases; J trimming: 4 bases; junction bases outside the gene matches: 3. Germline V gene sequence: CDR1 SQVTM, CDR2 ANQGSEA. The CDR3 loop spans 13 amino acids.

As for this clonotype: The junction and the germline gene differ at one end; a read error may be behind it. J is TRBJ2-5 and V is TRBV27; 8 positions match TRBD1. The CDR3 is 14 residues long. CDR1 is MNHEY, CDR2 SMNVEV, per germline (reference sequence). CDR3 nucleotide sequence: TGCGCCAGCAGAGAGGACAGGGATCGGCATGAGCAGTACTTC. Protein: CASREDRDRHEQYF.

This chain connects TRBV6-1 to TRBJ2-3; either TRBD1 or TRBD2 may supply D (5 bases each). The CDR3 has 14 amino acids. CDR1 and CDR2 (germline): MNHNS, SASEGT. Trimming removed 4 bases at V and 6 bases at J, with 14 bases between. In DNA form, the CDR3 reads TGTGCCAGCAGTGGCGAAACCTGGGGGGATACGCAGTATTTT. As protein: CASSGETWGDTQYF.